This section outlines one T cell receptor beta chain sequence together with its context. This clonotype was observed many times. Its antigen remains unidentified. It has no much larger one-base neighbor in the sample; base qualities were not kept. This sample was included in a study of T cells in Graves' hyperthyroidism and ophthalmopathy (dated by TCRdb to about 2019). About the study as a whole: Peripheral blood was sampled at the time of initial diagnosis, prior to any treatment. The paper reports TCR Vbeta CDR3 sequencing of 130 to 150 peripheral blood samples: approximately 43 ophthalmopathy, over 70 hyperthyroidism and around 17 progressor patients. The 100 discovery patients were randomly divided into training and test sets at a 7:3 ratio. The study also compared thyroid tissue and blood T-cell repertoires from several Graves' hyperthyroidism patients. After blood sampling, hyperthyroidism patients were treated with methimazole at a starting dose of 30 mg daily, and ophthalmopathy patients were treated with high-dose intravenous methylprednisolone. Prospective prediction of ophthalmopathy was tested in an independent validation cohort consisting of 18 hyperthyroidism patients and some 15 patients who later progressed to ophthalmopathy. A discovery cohort of roughly 96 patients, roughly 40 with Graves' ophthalmopathy and 57 with stable Graves' hyperthyroidism, was used to find distinguishing TCR V-J signatures. The paper as a whole reports these results and caveats: A model built on a 13 V-J signature distinguished ophthalmopathy from stable hyperthyroidism, reaching 87.88% sensitivity and 81% to 83% specificity in cross-validation and 80%/75% in testing. Most expanded thyroid clonotypes (frequency above 0.001) were also detected in blood, suggesting blood repertoires may reflect thyroid immune responses. In validation, the model predicted progression to ophthalmopathy a median of about 6.8 months before onset, with roughly 68% sensitivity and roughly 79% specificity. No statistical method was used to set the sample size in advance, and investigators knew the group allocation.

The germline V gene (reference sequence) yields SGHKS for CDR1 and YYEKEE for CDR2. V lost 5 bases and J lost 6 bases, and the count of bases not matched to a germline gene is 9. The CDR3 starts with the cysteine, ends with the phenylalanine, and has 14 residues. Only the CDR3 region is kept as DNA, spanning 42 bases read in frame from base 1. The TCR beta CDR3 regions were amplified from RNA transcripts. A first-round RT-PCR of the TCR CDR3 used the HTBI primer set with the Qiagen OneStep RT-PCR kit. Libraries were constructed in a second round of multiplex PCR, after which size selection and purification were carried out. Sequencing of the libraries was done on an Illumina HiSeq2000 using paired-end 100 bp reads. As for the original processing: SOAPnuke was used to process the raw data, throwing out any read that contained adapters or uncalled bases, had a mean Phred below 15, or lacked an exact constant-primer or identifier match. COPE v1.2.5 was used to merge high-quality paired reads, and clonotypes were defined as unique nucleotide sequences. MiTCR v1.1 was used to align the clonotypes against IMGT TRBV, TRBD and TRBJ reference segments. Analysis was restricted to V-J combinations with a frequency above 0.0001, which covered about 99% of repertoires. A TCS score was defined as the ratio of F50 (clonal expansion) to E x V (chaos), with BLOSUM62-based TCRdist applied between CDR3 peptides within each V-J. Welch's t-statistics and random forest reduced 514 V-J features to some 14, which were used in a naive Bayes classifier (R e1071). TCRdb reprocessing: public reads trimmed at Q25 with fastp, clones called with MiXCR, in-frame beta chains kept. CDR3 protein duplicates are merged, each entry listing the most common genes and DNA. None of the V and J calls come from the authors' own analysis; TCRdb made them. The sample has about 640,000 distinct CDR3 sequences on record, roughly 15% of them singletons. The ten largest clones take up 9.5% to 15% of the sample.

Ophthalmopathy patients had moderately to severely active disease, with a Clinical Activity Score of 3 or more, a NOSPECS grade of 4 or more, and a disease duration of less than 3 months. Any patient with an uncontrolled infection, another autoimmune disease, pregnancy or lactation was excluded. Diagnoses relied on clinical symptoms, serum thyroxine and TRAb, thyroid ultrasound and orbital computed tomography. PBMCs were separated from over 9 ml of fresh peripheral blood using Ficoll-Paque density gradient centrifugation. Total RNA was extracted using Trizol reagent, and RNA quality was assessed on an Agilent 2100 Bioanalyzer.

Sequences were obtained from blood. The chain is assembled from TRBV5-5 and TRBJ2-3, and TRBD1 aligns with 7 junction nucleotides. This receptor was taken from a woman aged 45 to 65 with Graves' ophthalmopathy. The CDR3 sequence is CASRFDRASDTQYF. The DNA is TGTGCCAGCAGGTTTGACAGGGCAAGCGATACGCAGTATTTT.